These T cell receptor beta chains were read from a single sample in a study of radiotherapy plus CTLA-4 blockade in lung cancer. TCRdb's table, derived via immunoSEQ multiplex PCR, lists solely in-frame clones and lacks some. Seen here are tens of thousands of clones, about 75% observed once, and the top ten hold less than 25%. The sequenced sample was peripheral blood, obtained from a patient treated with radiotherapy plus ipilimumab. The receptors were sampled from a human donor with non-small cell lung cancer that progressed on radiotherapy plus ipilimumab. The CDR3 runs from the conserved cysteine through the conserved F or W. The D gene is left open where the match is weak. Part of the rows lack a size; the others show once, few, many or a class for expanded clones.

clone_size cdr3_length j_call d_call v_call cdr3_aa cdr3_nt
. 15 TRBJ2-1 TRBD2 TRBV10-2 CASKTSGSSYNEQFF TGCGCCAGCAAGACTAGCGGGAGCTCCTACAATGAGCAGTTCTTC
. 14 TRBJ1-4 . TRBV28 CASSLEGLGEKLFF TGTGCCAGCAGTTTAGAAGGGCTGGGCGAAAAACTGTTTTTT
. 16 TRBJ1-1 TRBD1 TRBV5-1 CASSLKTDREATEAFF TGCGCCAGCAGCTTGAAGACCGACAGGGAGGCCACTGAAGCTTTCTTT
. 16 TRBJ2-2 . TRBV2 CASSEARGSGTGELFF TGTGCCAGCAGTGAAGCTCGAGGGAGCGGGACCGGGGAGCTGTTTTTT
. 15 TRBJ1-3 . TRBV6-1 CASTRGPSSGNTIYF TGTGCCAGCACCAGGGGCCCGAGCTCTGGAAACACCATATATTTT
. 15 TRBJ1-6 TRBD1 TRBV6-1 CASSDPGQGNSPLHF TGTGCCAGCAGTGACCCCGGACAGGGTAATTCACCCCTCCACTTT
. 14 TRBJ2-1 . TRBV29-1 CSVSGRPGFNEQFF TGCAGCGTTTCTGGACGCCCAGGTTTTAATGAGCAGTTCTTC
. 15 TRBJ2-1 . TRBV4-1 CASSQGEWGVNEQFF TGCGCCAGCAGCCAAGGGGAATGGGGGGTCAATGAGCAGTTCTTC
. 14 TRBJ2-5 TRBD2 TRBV6-5 CASSYRLAEETQYF TGTGCCAGCAGTTATCGACTAGCGGAAGAGACCCAGTACTTC
. 16 TRBJ2-1 . TRBV6-6 CASSYSEPSSYNEQFF TGTGCCAGCAGTTACTCGGAGCCATCTTCTTACAATGAGCAGTTCTTC
few 13 TRBJ2-5 TRBD2 TRBV2 CASIGLAGETQYF TGTGCCAGCATCGGGCTAGCGGGAGAGACCCAGTACTTC
. 17 TRBJ2-7 TRBD1 TRBV4-2 CASSQDTSGTGVYEQYF TGTGCCAGCAGCCAAGATACCTCCGGGACAGGGGTCTACGAGCAGTACTTC
. 15 TRBJ1-1 . TRBV5-1 CASSLNDGKNTEAFF TGCGCCAGCAGCTTGAACGACGGAAAGAACACTGAAGCTTTCTTT
. 17 TRBJ2-1 TRBD2 TRBV5-1 CASSLALAGAKGGEQFF TGCGCCAGCAGCTTGGCCCTAGCGGGTGCAAAAGGCGGTGAGCAGTTCTTC
. 16 TRBJ1-5 . TRBV6-1 CASSEIPHSLNQPQHF TGTGCCAGCAGTGAGATCCCCCATTCTCTCAATCAGCCCCAGCATTTT
. 17 TRBJ2-3 TRBD2 TRBV5-5 CASSRGLAGGSTDTQYF TGTGCCAGCAGCCGGGGACTAGCGGGAGGTAGCACAGATACGCAGTATTTT
. 18 TRBJ2-1 TRBD2 TRBV5-6 CASSPGLAGPSSYNEQFF TGTGCCAGCAGCCCGGGACTAGCGGGGCCCAGCTCCTACAATGAGCAGTTCTTC
. 15 TRBJ1-5 TRBD1 TRBV28 CASSVRGGGNQPQHF TGTGCCAGCAGTGTCCGAGGGGGCGGCAATCAGCCCCAGCATTTT
. 20 TRBJ2-2 . TRBV28 CASSNLGGGGRLMNTGELFF TGTGCCAGCAGTAATTTGGGGGGAGGGGGCCGCCTAATGAACACCGGGGAGCTGTTTTTT
. 13 TRBJ2-5 . TRBV19 CASGGGGQETQYF TGTGCCAGTGGGGGGGGCGGCCAAGAGACCCAGTACTTC
once 16 TRBJ2-1 . TRBV27 CASSPWGVGSYNEQFF TGTGCCAGCAGTCCCTGGGGTGTGGGTTCCTACAATGAGCAGTTCTTC
once 15 TRBJ1-4 . TRBV12-2 CASRLGAWTNEKLFF TGTGCAAGTCGCTTAGGTGCTTGGACTAATGAAAAACTGTTTTTT
once 14 TRBJ1-2 . TRBV29-1 CSVEDHPGLYGYTF TGCAGCGTTGAAGATCACCCAGGGCTCTATGGCTACACCTTC
. 15 TRBJ2-7 . TRBV9 CASSVEGGSSYEQYF TGTGCCAGCAGCGTAGAAGGTGGGAGCTCCTACGAGCAGTACTTC
. 17 TRBJ2-2 . TRBV4-2 CASSQETYREEVEGLFF TGTGCCAGCAGCCAAGAGACCTACAGGGAAGAGGTAGAAGGGCTGTTTTTT
. 16 TRBJ2-6 . TRBV4-1 CASSSIQASGANVLTF TGCGCCAGCAGCTCGATACAGGCCTCTGGGGCCAACGTCCTGACTTTC
. 20 TRBJ2-1 TRBD2 TRBV4-2 CASSQVYAGTSGSSYNEQFF TGTGCCAGCAGCCAAGTGTACGCGGGGACTAGCGGGTCCTCCTACAATGAGCAGTTCTTC
. 15 TRBJ1-2 . TRBV27 CASGIHRDNAYGYTF TGTGCCAGCGGGATCCACCGGGACAATGCCTATGGCTACACCTTC
. 14 TRBJ1-2 . TRBV18 CASSRTDSHYGYTF TGTGCCAGCTCACGAACGGACAGCCACTATGGCTACACCTTC
. 15 TRBJ2-1 TRBD1 TRBV5-1 CASSLAQGAVNEQFF TGCGCCAGCAGCTTGGCGCAGGGGGCGGTCAATGAGCAGTTCTTC
. 15 TRBJ2-1 . TRBV5-1 CASSPSLATYNEQFF TGCGCCAGCAGCCCCTCTCTGGCCACCTACAATGAGCAGTTCTTC
. 15 TRBJ2-7 . TRBV6-6 CASSFPGQSSYEQYF TGTGCCAGCAGTTTTCCAGGACAGAGCTCCTACGAGCAGTACTTC
. 15 TRBJ2-3 TRBD1 TRBV6-5 CASTTWDRGTDTQYF TGTGCCAGCACCACCTGGGACAGGGGCACAGATACGCAGTATTTT
. 14 TRBJ2-7 TRBD2 TRBV5-1 CASRPSGISYEQYF TGCGCCAGCAGACCTAGCGGGATCTCCTACGAGCAGTACTTC
. 16 TRBJ2-3 TRBD2 TRBV7-9 CASSFRVAGGTDTQYF TGTGCCAGCAGCTTTAGAGTGGCGGGGGGCACAGATACGCAGTATTTT
. 17 TRBJ2-3 TRBD2 TRBV28 CASSLGASGASTDTQYF TGTGCCAGCAGTTTAGGGGCTAGCGGAGCTAGCACAGATACGCAGTATTTT
. 18 TRBJ2-2 . TRBV18 CASSEGVLTATNTGELFF TGTGCCAGCTCAGAGGGGGTCCTTACTGCTACGAACACCGGGGAGCTGTTTTTT
. 13 TRBJ2-1 . TRBV6-5 CASSPHGGNEQFF TGTGCCAGCAGTCCCCACGGTGGGAATGAGCAGTTCTTC